This record covers a single T cell receptor beta chain. Its antigen is unknown. Base qualities are not provided; no much larger clone lies one nucleotide away. The sample belongs to a study of blood T cell repertoires in COVID-19 (dated by TCRdb to about 2020). The study in broad terms: The collaborator samples originated in the United States, Italy and Spain and spanned the acute and convalescent phases of COVID-19. Deeply sampled blood TCRbeta repertoires from subjects exposed to, actively infected with, or recovered from COVID-19 were included in the dataset. The repertoires were made available in a free public database intended to serve as a resource for research on the immune response to SARS-CoV-2. Where available, HLA class I and class II types were taken from metadata supplied by the sample provider and were not determined by assay-based typing. The prospective study material was composed of cDNA or gDNA derived from T cells, B-cell-depleted T cells, or PBMCs. Nearly every sample came with metadata listing a de-identified subject ID, COVID-19 status, age in years and sex. Samples came from the ongoing ImmuneRACE study (first 160 participants) plus 1,254 subjects from 6 global collaborators. Beyond this particular receptor, the publication reports: The quantity of clinical and demographic metadata differed by source and by participant and was supplied without curation.

CDR3 length: 13 amino acids, cysteine to phenylalanine. The kept DNA is CDR3 alone, 39 bases in frame from the first base. CDR1 SEHNR and CDR2 FQNEAQ were looked up in the germline V gene (reference sequence). Here V drops 3 bases and J drops 7 bases, and the junction holds 1 base not matched to any gene. TCRbeta CDR3 regions were amplified from genomic DNA by means of the immunoSEQ Assay, a bias-controlled multiplex PCR. As for the authors' bioinformatics: The number of nucleated cells in each sample was estimated by amplification of reference gene primers within the assay. To quantify the absolute abundance of each unique TCRbeta CDR3 rearrangement, sequence reads were collapsed and filtered. Productive Simpson clonality was computed per sample as the square root of Simpson's diversity index over productive rearrangements. Not all clones reach the TCRdb copy of this immuneACCESS table, which keeps in-frame sequences only. Checked studies attribute under half of the gap to unresolved V genes and leave the rest unexplained. V and J calls and clone size are given by that table; D and trimming were obtained from the DNA. For this sample the table gives approximately 20,000 clones, of which 80% to 90% were detected only once. 20% to 30% of the sample comes from the top ten.

The collaborating institutions used their own protocols to collect whole blood in K2EDTA tubes. Collaborator samples were shipped for TCRbeta analysis as frozen whole blood, isolated PBMCs, or DNA extracted from either sample type. The origin of this receptor is a human donor with active COVID-19. The donor label of this sample is uncertain. The specimen was peripheral blood. The V and J genes are TRBV7-9 and TRBJ1-5; 9 nucleotides in the junction match TRBD1. The CDR3 sequence is CASSFTGGQPQHF. The bases are TGTGCCAGCAGCTTTACAGGGGGCCAGCCCCAGCATTTT.